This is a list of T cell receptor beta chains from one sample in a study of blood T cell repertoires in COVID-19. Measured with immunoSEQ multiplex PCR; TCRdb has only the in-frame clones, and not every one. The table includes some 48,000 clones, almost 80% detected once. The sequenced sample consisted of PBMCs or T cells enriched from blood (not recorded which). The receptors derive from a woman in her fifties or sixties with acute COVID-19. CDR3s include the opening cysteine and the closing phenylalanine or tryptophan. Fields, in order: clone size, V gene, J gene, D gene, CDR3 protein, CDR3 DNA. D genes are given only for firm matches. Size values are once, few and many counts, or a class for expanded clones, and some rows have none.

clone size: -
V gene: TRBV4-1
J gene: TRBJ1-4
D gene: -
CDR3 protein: CASSQGGGREKLFF
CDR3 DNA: TGCGCCAGCAGCCAAGGTGGGGGCAGGGAAAAACTGTTTTTT

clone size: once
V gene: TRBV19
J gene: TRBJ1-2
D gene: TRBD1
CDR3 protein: CATSDFNRGSRGYTF
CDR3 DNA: TGTGCCACTAGTGACTTTAACAGGGGTTCGCGTGGCTACACCTTC

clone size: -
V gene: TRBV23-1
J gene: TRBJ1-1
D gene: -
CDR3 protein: CASSQFPPVTEAFF
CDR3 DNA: TGCGCCAGCAGTCAATTCCCCCCGGTCACTGAAGCTTTCTTT

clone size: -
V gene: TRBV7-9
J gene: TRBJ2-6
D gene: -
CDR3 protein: CASSRGPGANVLTF
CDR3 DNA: TGTGCCAGCAGCCGTGGGCCTGGGGCCAACGTCCTGACTTTC

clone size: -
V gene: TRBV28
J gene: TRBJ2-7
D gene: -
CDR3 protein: CASNQSGRGTYEQYF
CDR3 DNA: TGTGCCAGCAACCAGTCCGGCAGGGGCACCTACGAGCAGTACTTC

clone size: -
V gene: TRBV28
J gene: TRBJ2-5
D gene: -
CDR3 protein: CASSLSARGQETQYF
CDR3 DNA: TGTGCCAGCAGTTTATCCGCCCGCGGCCAAGAGACCCAGTACTTC

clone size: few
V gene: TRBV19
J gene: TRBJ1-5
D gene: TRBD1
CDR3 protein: CASRPGTGSYSNQPQHF
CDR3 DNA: TGTGCCAGTAGACCCGGGACAGGGAGTTATAGCAATCAGCCCCAGCATTTT

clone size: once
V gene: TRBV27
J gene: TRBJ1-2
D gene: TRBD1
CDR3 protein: CASSFHPGGGYGYTF
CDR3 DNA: TGTGCCAGCAGTTTCCACCCAGGGGGCGGTTATGGCTACACCTTC

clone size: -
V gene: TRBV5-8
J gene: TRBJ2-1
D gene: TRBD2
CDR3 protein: CASSRTSGGAYNEQFF
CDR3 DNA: TGTGCCAGCAGCCGGACTAGCGGGGGTGCCTACAATGAGCAGTTCTTC

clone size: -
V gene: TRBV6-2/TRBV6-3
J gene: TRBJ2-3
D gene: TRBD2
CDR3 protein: CASSWPGGGAGDTQYF
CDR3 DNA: TGTGCCAGCAGTTGGCCCGGCGGGGGGGCCGGGGATACGCAGTATTTT

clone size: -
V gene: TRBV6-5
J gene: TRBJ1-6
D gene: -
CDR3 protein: CASSFSLTGHSPLHF
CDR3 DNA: TGTGCCAGCAGTTTTAGTTTGACAGGACATTCACCCCTCCACTTT